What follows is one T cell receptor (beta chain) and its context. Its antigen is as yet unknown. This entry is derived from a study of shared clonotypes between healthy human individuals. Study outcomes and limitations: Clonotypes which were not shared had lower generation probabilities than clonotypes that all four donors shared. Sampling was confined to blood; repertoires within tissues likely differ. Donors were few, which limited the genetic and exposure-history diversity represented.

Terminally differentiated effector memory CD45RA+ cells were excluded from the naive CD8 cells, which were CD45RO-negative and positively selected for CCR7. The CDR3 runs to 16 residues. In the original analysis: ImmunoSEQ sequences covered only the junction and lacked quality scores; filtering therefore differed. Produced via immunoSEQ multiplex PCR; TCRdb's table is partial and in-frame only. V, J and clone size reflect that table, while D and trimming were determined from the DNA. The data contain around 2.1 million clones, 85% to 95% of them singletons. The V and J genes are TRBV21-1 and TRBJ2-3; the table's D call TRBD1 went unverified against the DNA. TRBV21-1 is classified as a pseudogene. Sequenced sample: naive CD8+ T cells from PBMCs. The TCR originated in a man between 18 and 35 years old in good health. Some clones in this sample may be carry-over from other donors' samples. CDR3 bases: TGTGCCAGTATCTCAAGGGGGACAGAAAGCACAGATACGCAGTATTTT. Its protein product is CASISRGTESTDTQYF.